The 18 T cell receptor beta chains reported below all come from one sample, sequenced in a study of T cell repertoires in cytomegalovirus infection. TCRdb reanalysed the reads using MiXCR and keeps one entry per CDR3 protein. The table has more than 500,000 distinct CDR3 sequences, 15% to 20% seen once. What was sequenced was CD8+ T cells from PBMCs. All receptors come from a human donor in good health (CMV status not recorded). Some clones in this sample may be carry-over from other donors' samples.

This clonotype was observed many times. The V gene is TRBV7-6, the J gene TRBJ2-7; 10 bases map to TRBD2. This CDR3 contains 18 residues. With 1 base clipped from V and 7 bases from J, the junction kept 16 bases outside the gene matches. Germline V CDR1 and CDR2: SGHVS, FNYEAQ. CDR3 sequence: CASSLVKEGTSDPWEQYF. The CDR3 DNA follows: TGTGCCAGCAGCTTAGTAAAAGAAGGGACTAGCGACCCATGGGAGCAGTACTTC.

As DNA, the CDR3 is TGTGCCACCAGTGATTTTGAAGGCGAGGAGGGCCCCACAGATACGCAGTATTTT. This encodes CATSDFEGEEGPTDTQYF. The chain combines TRBV24-1 with TRBJ2-3, with D possibly matching TRBD2 (6 bases). The CDR3 is 18 residues long. CDR1 and CDR2 (germline): KGHDR, SFDVKD. Trimming took off 1 base at V and 2 bases at J, with 18 bases between the two ends.

As regards this clonotype: A read error may explain this, as a much larger clone is one base away. The chain has TRBV11-3 and TRBJ2-1; D is unresolved. Germline CDR1 reads SGHNT; CDR2 reads YENEEA. The V and J ends lost 0 bases and 15 bases respectively, with 12 bases between them. This CDR3 comprises 12 residues. The CDR3 DNA is TGTGCCAGCAGCTTAGATCTCGCGGAAGGGTTCTTC. It is translated as CASSLDLAEGFF.

The chain has TRBV6-6 and TRBJ1-5, with D hard to call. Germline V gene lookup returns CDR1 MNHNY and CDR2 SVGAGI (reference sequence). This CDR3 contains 12 residues. V lost 6 bases to trimming and J lost 5 bases, with 8 bases between them. In DNA, the CDR3 is TGTGCCAGCAGCCCTTGGGATCAGCCCCAGCATTTT. This codes for CASSPWDQPQHF.

The chain employs TRBV6-1 and TRBJ1-1; D is uncertain. Between the trimmed V and J ends, which lost 3 bases and 11 bases, there was a span of 10 bases. Germline assignment: CDR1 MNHNS and CDR2 SASEGT. CDR3 size: 11 residues. CDR3 sequence: CASSELWVAFF. The CDR3 nucleotides are TGTGCCAGCAGTGAGCTCTGGGTGGCTTTCTTT.

The chain couples TRBV9 to TRBJ1-4; D is unclear. V was shortened by 3 bases and J by 0 bases, with 6 bases between the two germline ends. Germline V lookup: CDR1 SGDLS, CDR2 YYNGEE. The CDR3 covers 14 residues. The CDR3: CASSGEATNEKLFF. The CDR3 DNA reads TGTGCCAGCAGCGGGGAGGCAACTAATGAAAAACTGTTTTTT.

This clonotype was detected a few times. This chain joins TRBV20-1 and TRBJ2-1; 7 bases match TRBD2. V lost 4 bases, J lost 0 bases, and 9 bases stayed unmatched. Germline loops: CDR1 DFQATT, CDR2 SNEGSKA (reference sequence). The CDR3 contains 16 residues. The CDR3 region has the DNA TGCAGTGCTAAGTCCCGGGAGGAATACTCCTACAATGAGCAGTTCTTC. This encodes CSAKSREEYSYNEQFF.

In its sample, this clonotype was seen a few times. V gene TRBV12-3 or TRBV12-4 combines with J gene TRBJ2-2, with D possibly TRBD1 on 6 matching bases. This CDR3 is built from 16 residues. Trimming stripped 1 base from V and 4 bases from J, with 13 bases between. This CDR3 reads CASSLEQGSGTGELFF. DNA for the CDR3: TGTGCCAGCAGTTTAGAGCAGGGGTCGGGCACCGGGGAGCTGTTTTTT.

The V and J genes are TRBV9 and TRBJ2-7; 9 positions match TRBD2. V shed 0 bases and J 7 bases; nucleotides not matched to a gene: 14. In germline, CDR1 is SGDLS, CDR2 YYNGEE. The CDR3 is made up of 17 amino acids. CDR3 protein: CASSVGALAGFTEEQYF. In DNA, the CDR3 is TGTGCCAGCAGCGTAGGGGCTCTAGCGGGGTTCACAGAAGAGCAGTACTTC.

This clonotype was seen a few times. Here the CDR3 reads CASSARLAGNEQFF. The CDR3 nucleotides are TGTGCCAGCAGTGCCAGACTAGCGGGCAATGAGCAGTTCTTC. This chain links TRBV27 with TRBJ2-1; 10 bases are shared with TRBD2. Germline V lookup: CDR1 MNHEY, CDR2 SMNVEV (reference sequence). CDR3 size: 14 residues. V trimming: 5 bases; J trimming: 6 bases; junction bases outside the gene matches: 4.

This clonotype has a single count. This chain connects TRBV7-9 to TRBJ1-2; the match to TRBD1 covers 8 bases. V lost 1 base to trimming and J lost 12 bases; unmatched junction nucleotides: 4. CDR3 length: 12 residues. The germline V gene encodes CDR1 SEHNR and CDR2 FQNEAQ (reference sequence). The CDR3 loop is CASSLGRQGHTF. DNA of the CDR3: TGTGCCAGCAGCTTAGGACGACAGGGGCACACCTTC.

This clonotype was observed many times. J is TRBJ1-2 and V is TRBV28; D unresolved. The V and J ends lost 6 bases and 5 bases respectively, with 10 bases between them. This CDR3 is 12 amino acids long. Germline-derived CDR1 and CDR2 are MDHEN and SYDVKM. Here the CDR3 DNA reads TGTGCCAGCAGAGGACTGGGATATGGCTACACCTTC. Its translation: CASRGLGYGYTF.

The rearrangement links TRBV6-2 or TRBV6-3 to TRBJ1-1, with D perhaps TRBD1 (5 bases). The CDR3 covers 15 residues. CDR1 and CDR2 from the germline V gene are MNHEY and SVGEGT. Trimming took off 7 bases at V and 7 bases at J, with 22 bases between the two ends. The CDR3 sequence: CASTQGSTYRVEAFF. CDR3 nucleotides: TGTGCCAGCACCCAGGGTTCAACTTACAGAGTTGAAGCTTTCTTT.

On this clonotype itself: The CDR3 ends on some other residue instead of the conserved phenylalanine or tryptophan, so this is likely a read error. This chain links TRBV7-2 with TRBJ2-7; D perhaps matches TRBD1 (5 bases). Deletions cut 5 bases from V and 9 bases from J, with 17 bases between. Germline V CDR1 and CDR2: SGHTA, FQGNSA. The CDR3 contains 13 residues. The chain's CDR3 is CASSQPGHGVQYY. Here the CDR3 DNA reads TGTGCCAGCAGCCAACCCGGACATGGCGTGCAGTACTAC.

The CDR3 sequence is CSARRLLTAQEAFF. CDR3 DNA sequence: TGCAGTGCTAGACGTCTCCTAACGGCTCAGGAAGCTTTCTTT. The rearrangement links TRBV20-1 to TRBJ1-1, with no clear D. The CDR3 runs 14 residues. Germline V CDR1 and CDR2: DFQATT, SNEGSKA (reference sequence). The V end was cut by 2 bases, the J end by 8 bases, with 18 bases between.

This clonotype has a handful of counts. The V call is TRBV6-1, the J call TRBJ1-2; D gene unclear. The CDR3 runs 13 residues. Trimming shortened V by 4 bases and J by 4 bases, and 10 bases separated the two germline ends. The germline CDR1 and CDR2 sequences are MNHNS and SASEGT. CDR3 sequence: CASSGGLSYGYTF. DNA for the CDR3: TGTGCCAGCAGTGGCGGGCTCTCCTATGGCTACACCTTC.

This chain links TRBV5-6 with TRBJ2-7; 10 nucleotides agree with TRBD2. The V segment lost 5 bases and the J segment 3 bases; nucleotides outside the gene matches: 8. CDR3 length: 15 amino acids. Germline V gene lookup returns CDR1 SGHDT and CDR2 YYEEEE. The DNA for the CDR3 is TGTGCCAGCAGTCTACTAGCGGGAACCTACTACGAGCAGTACTTC. Translated: CASSLLAGTYYEQYF.

As concerns this clonotype: The germline gene is not matched at one end of the junction; a read error may be the cause. The chain couples TRBV6-8 to TRBJ2-2, with TRBD2 identical over 7 bases. Germline values: CDR1 MNHGY, CDR2 SAAAGT. There are 16 residues in the CDR3. The CDR3 DNA reads as TGTGCCAGCAGTTACCCGGGAGGCCCGAACACCGGGGTGCTGTTTTTT. Translated, it gives CASSYPGGPNTGVLFF.